This T cell receptor beta chain was found in a study of cytomegalovirus exposure and HLA in healthy donors. TCRdb's table, derived via immunoSEQ multiplex PCR, lists solely in-frame clones and lacks some. Of roughly 330,000 clones listed, about 90% are singletons. Material: PBMCs. This sequence was found in a woman aged 25 to 45 in good health and CMV-seropositive.

The CDR3 loop reads CASSPGRSEQYF. The CDR3 DNA is TGCGCCAGCAGCCCCGGACGGAGCGAGCAGTACTTC. J is TRBJ2-7 and V is TRBV4-3; no definite D call. CDR1 and CDR2 (germline): LGHNA, YSLEER. The V end lost 4 bases, the J end lost 6 bases, and 10 bases lay between the germline ends. There are 12 residues in the CDR3.